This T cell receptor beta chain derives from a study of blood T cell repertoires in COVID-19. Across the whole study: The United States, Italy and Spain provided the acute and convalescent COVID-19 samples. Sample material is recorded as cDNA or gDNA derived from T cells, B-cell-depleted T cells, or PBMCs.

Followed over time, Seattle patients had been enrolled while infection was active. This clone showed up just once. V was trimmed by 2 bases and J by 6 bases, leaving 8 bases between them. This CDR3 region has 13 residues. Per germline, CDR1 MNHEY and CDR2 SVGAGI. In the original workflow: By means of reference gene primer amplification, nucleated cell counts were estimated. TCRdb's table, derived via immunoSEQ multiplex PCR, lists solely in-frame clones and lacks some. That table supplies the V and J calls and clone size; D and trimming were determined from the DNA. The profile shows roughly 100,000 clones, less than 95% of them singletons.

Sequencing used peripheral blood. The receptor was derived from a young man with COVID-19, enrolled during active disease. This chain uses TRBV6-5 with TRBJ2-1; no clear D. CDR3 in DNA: TGTGCCAGCAGTTACGCGTCTCTCAATGAGCAGTTCTTC. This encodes CASSYASLNEQFF.